Listed here are 28 T cell receptor beta chains from one sample, sequenced in a study of blood T cell repertoires in COVID-19. The assay was immunoSEQ multiplex PCR, and TCRdb's table has in-frame clones only and misses some. The profile shows tens of thousands of clones, approximately 83% of them singletons. Sample: peripheral blood. The receptors stem from a human donor in a cohort sampled during active COVID-19.

The rearrangement uses TRBV7-9 and TRBJ2-5; D not resolved. The germline gives CDR1 SEHNR, CDR2 FQNEAQ (reference sequence). This CDR3 region has 13 residues. The V end was cut by 5 bases, the J end by 5 bases, with 12 bases between. CDR3 sequence reads: CASSQAVLETQYF. The CDR3 DNA reads TGTGCCAGCAGCCAGGCAGTTCTGGAGACCCAGTACTTC.

A note on this clone: Other DNA sequences in the same sample also yield this CDR3. The chain couples TRBV28 to TRBJ2-7, with 11 positions matching TRBD1. Germline CDR1 reads MDHEN; CDR2 reads SYDVKM. The CDR3 length is 14 residues. V was clipped by 5 bases and J by 3 bases; unmatched bases: 3. CDR3 coding DNA: TGTGCCAGCAGTCTCGGGACAGGGGGCTACGAGCAGTACTTC. It specifies CASSLGTGGYEQYF.

In this sample, this clone turned up a few times. DNA of the CDR3: TGTGCCATCAGTGATTTGGCCAGGGACTCTGGAAACACCATATATTTT. Its protein is CAISDLARDSGNTIYF. The V and J genes are TRBV10-3 and TRBJ1-3, with D possibly being TRBD1 (5 bases). Germline CDR1 reads ENHRY; CDR2 reads SYGVKD. Trimming removed 3 bases from V and 0 bases from J, with 12 bases in between. This CDR3 has 16 amino acids.

The V gene is TRBV5-1, the J gene TRBJ2-3; 7 positions match TRBD1. The CDR3 sequence is 15 residues long. The ends lost 6 bases at V and 1 base at J; junction bases unmatched: 8. The germline gives CDR1 SGHRS, CDR2 YFSETQ. The CDR3 region is CASTRQGEGTDTQYF. CDR3 bases: TGCGCCAGCACCAGACAGGGAGAGGGCACAGATACGCAGTATTTT. The variable domain in full, completed from reference TRBV5-1 and TRBJ2-3, reads KAGVTQTPRYLIKTRGQQVTLSCSPISGHRSVSWYQQTPGQGLQFLFEYFSETQRNKGNFPGRFSGRQFSNSRSEMNVSTLELGDSALYLCASTRQGEGTDTQYFGPGTRLTVL.

The chain uses TRBV21-1 and TRBJ1-5; the D call TRBD1 from the table was never checked on the DNA. TRBV21-1 is shown as a pseudogene. This CDR3 is 13 amino acids long. The CDR3 region has the DNA TGTGCCAGCCTTTCGACAGGGATCCCCCCCCAGCATTTT. Translation gives CASLSTGIPPQHF.

This rearrangement joins TRBV6-2 or TRBV6-3 to TRBJ1-6; 7 bases line up with TRBD1. The CDR3 sequence is 15 residues long. V was clipped by 4 bases and J by 4 bases; unmatched bases: 4. In germline, CDR1 is MNHEY, CDR2 SVGEGT. The CDR3 region is CASSLTGWYNSPLHF. CDR3 DNA sequence: TGTGCCAGCAGTTTGACAGGGTGGTATAATTCACCCCTCCACTTT.

J is TRBJ1-2 and V is TRBV5-4; no reliable D call. This CDR3 contains 14 residues. Germline V gene lookup returns CDR1 SGHNT and CDR2 YYREEE (reference sequence). Trimming cost V 7 bases and J 4 bases, with 17 bases left between them. The CDR3 nucleotides are TGTGCCAGCGGGTTTCCGGAGGGCCGCTATGGCTACACCTTC. The encoded protein is CASGFPEGRYGYTF.

A single count supports this clone. The genes are TRBV6-2 or TRBV6-3 and TRBJ1-2; the match to TRBD1 covers 7 bases. The germline gives CDR1 MNHEY, CDR2 SVGEGT. This CDR3 region has 14 residues. V dropped 2 bases and J dropped 7; count of bases not matched to a gene: 7. The DNA of the CDR3 is TGTGCCAGCAGTTACCACGGGACAGAACCTGGCTACACCTTC. Its translation: CASSYHGTEPGYTF.

The V call is TRBV6-2 or TRBV6-3, the J call TRBJ2-2; a weak D match, TRBD2 (5 bases). V lost 3 bases to trimming and J lost 6 bases, with 14 bases between them. The CDR3 consists of 15 residues. From germline, CDR1 is MNHEY and CDR2 SVGEGT. Here the CDR3 DNA reads TGTGCCAGCAGTTATATGCGGGTTGCGTCCGGGGAGCTGTTTTTT. It specifies CASSYMRVASGELFF.

The J gene is TRBJ2-2, the V gene TRBV15; 8 nucleotides agree with TRBD2. The V segment lost 4 bases and the J segment 7 bases; nucleotides outside the gene matches: 2. The CDR3 spans 13 residues. Germline V lookup: CDR1 LNHNV, CDR2 YYDKDF (reference sequence). The CDR3 protein is CATSNRGGGELFF. In nucleotides, the CDR3 is TGTGCCACCAGCAATCGGGGGGGCGGGGAGCTGTTTTTT.

The gene calls are TRBV5-1 and TRBJ2-3; tentative D call: TRBD2 (7 bases). There are 16 residues in the CDR3. Per germline, CDR1 SGHRS and CDR2 YFSETQ. Deletions cut 7 bases from V and 5 bases from J, with 23 bases between. The CDR3 loop is CASSTGGPAAQDTQYF. CDR3 coding DNA: TGCGCCAGCTCCACCGGGGGGCCCGCTGCTCAAGATACGCAGTATTTT.

V gene TRBV9 combines with J gene TRBJ2-3; no definite D call. V lost 3 bases, J lost 6 bases, and 11 bases lay in between. The CDR3 spans 13 residues. CDR1 and CDR2 from the germline V gene are SGDLS and YYNGEE. The CDR3 region has the DNA TGTGCCAGCAGCGCCACATCGGAGGATACGCAGTATTTT. It specifies CASSATSEDTQYF.

The CDR3 sequence is CASSRSGGVYNEQFF. The CDR3 bases are TGTGCCAGCTCCAGGAGCGGGGGGGTCTACAATGAGCAGTTCTTC. The rearrangement links TRBV2 to TRBJ2-1, with 10 nucleotides matching TRBD2. Germline values: CDR1 SNHLY, CDR2 FYNNEI. The CDR3 extends over 15 amino acids. V lost 8 bases, J lost 3 bases, and 7 bases stayed unmatched.

In its sample, this clone was seen once. J is TRBJ2-3 and V is TRBV7-9; 7 bases agree with TRBD2. The V segment lost 5 bases and the J segment 2 bases; nucleotides outside the gene matches: 1. Germline CDR1 SEHNR, CDR2 FQNEAQ (reference sequence). The CDR3 covers 13 residues. The CDR3 protein is CASSSGTTDTQYF. In DNA form, the CDR3 reads TGTGCCAGCAGCAGCGGGACCACAGATACGCAGTATTTT.

The V call is TRBV6-2 or TRBV6-3, the J call TRBJ2-1; the match to TRBD2 covers 9 bases. Germline CDR1 MNHEY, CDR2 SVGEGT. The CDR3 totals 17 residues. V was pared by 2 bases and J by 4 bases, with 9 bases of the junction left unmatched. CDR3 sequence: CASSYGLAGGRYNEQFF. Here the CDR3 DNA reads TGTGCCAGCAGTTACGGTCTGGCGGGGGGGCGGTACAATGAGCAGTTCTTC.

The rearrangement links TRBV4-1 to TRBJ2-5; D is perhaps TRBD2 (6 bases). The CDR3 consists of 15 residues. CDR1 is MGHRA, CDR2 YSYEKL, per germline. V lost 1 base and J 7 bases, leaving 16 bases between the germline ends. CDR3 in DNA: TGCGCCAGCAGCCAAGGGAACTCCGGGGGATGGACCCAGTACTTC. It yields the protein CASSQGNSGGWTQYF.

CDR3 nucleotide sequence: TGTGCCAGCAGCTCGCAGGGGGCTGTCACCGGGGAGCTGTTTTTT. It codes for CASSSQGAVTGELFF. The V and J genes are TRBV11-3 and TRBJ2-2; 8 bases match TRBD1. The CDR3 totals 15 residues. The V and J ends lost 4 bases and 4 bases, in that order; junction bases with no gene match: 5. Germline CDR1 reads SGHNT; CDR2 reads YENEEA. Full variable domain (rest looked up from reference TRBV11-3 and TRBJ2-2): EAGVVQSPRYKIIEKKQPVAFWCNPISGHNTLYWYLQNLGQGPELLIRYENEEAVDDSQLPKDRFSAERLKGVDSTLKIQPAELGDSAVYLCASSSQGAVTGELFFGEGSRLTVL.

V gene TRBV4-1 combines with J gene TRBJ1-1; a weak D match, TRBD1 (5 bases). The germline V and J ends were trimmed by 0 bases and 8 bases, with 10 bases remaining between them. This CDR3 region has 13 residues. Germline values: CDR1 MGHRA, CDR2 YSYEKL. This CDR3 reads CASSQDGGLEAFF. CDR3 DNA sequence: TGCGCCAGCAGCCAAGATGGGGGGTTAGAAGCTTTCTTT.

The chain links TRBV4-2 to TRBJ2-1, with a possible D match to TRBD2 (6 bases). V was shortened by 1 base and J by 5 bases, with 18 bases between the two germline ends. CDR3 length: 17 amino acids. CDR1 is LGHNA, CDR2 YNFKEQ, per germline. CDR3 DNA: TGTGCCAGCAGCCAAGTCGGGACTTCCCTTCACAACAATGAGCAGTTCTTC. As protein: CASSQVGTSLHNNEQFF.

The CDR3 DNA is TGCAGCGTTGAAGATATGAGGGTGGAAGCTTTCTTT. It is translated as CSVEDMRVEAFF. The V gene is TRBV29-1, the J gene TRBJ1-1; the D is unclear. The V end was cut by 0 bases, the J end by 8 bases, with 10 bases between. The germline CDR1 and CDR2 sequences are SQVTM and ANQGSEA. This CDR3 spans 12 amino acids. Full variable domain (remainder filled in from reference TRBV29-1 and TRBJ1-1): SAVISQKPSRDICQRGTSLTIQCQVDSQVTMMFWYRQQPGQSLTLIATANQGSEATYESGFVIDKFPISRPNLTFSTLTVSNMSPEDSSIYLCSVEDMRVEAFFGQGTRLTVV.

The chain has TRBV4-2 and TRBJ1-4; TRBD1 matches 9 bases. The V gene end was trimmed by 1 base and the J gene end by 0 bases; junction bases not matched to a gene: 6. This CDR3 region has 18 residues. CDR1 LGHNA and CDR2 YNFKEQ come from the germline V gene. In DNA form, the CDR3 reads TGTGCCAGCAGCCAAGGACAGGGGGGGCGGGCAACTAATGAAAAACTGTTTTTT. Its translation: CASSQGQGGRATNEKLFF.

This clone was picked up a small number of times. The chain carries TRBV28 and TRBJ2-7; 7 bases align to TRBD1. CDR3 length equals 12 residues. Losses at the gene ends were 7 bases for V and 6 bases for J; bases not matched to a gene: 6. Germline V CDR1 and CDR2: MDHEN, SYDVKM. The CDR3 nucleotides are TGTGCCAGCATGACAGGGTCTGGCGAGCAGTACTTC. Protein product: CASMTGSGEQYF.

The chain has TRBV19 and TRBJ1-6; D might be TRBD1 (5 bases). The CDR3 covers 14 residues. Trimming cost V 7 bases and J 12 bases, with 19 bases left between them. Germline loops: CDR1 LNHDA, CDR2 SQIVND (reference sequence). Written as DNA, the CDR3 is TGTGCCAGTACCTACCGGCTCGGGGGGGGACCCCTCCACTTT. Its protein is CASTYRLGGGPLHF. Together with reference TRBV19 and TRBJ1-6, the CDR3 gives the full variable domain: DGGITQSPKYLFRKEGQNVTLSCEQNLNHDAMYWYRQDPGQGLRLIYYSQIVNDFQKGDIAEGYSVSREKKESFPLTVTSAQKNPTAFYLCASTYRLGGGPLHFGNGTRLTVT.

The chain recombines TRBV4-1 with TRBJ1-4, with D perhaps matching TRBD1 (5 bases). CDR1 and CDR2 (germline): MGHRA, YSYEKL. This CDR3 region has 15 residues. V was cut by 6 bases and J by 0 bases, with 11 bases left in between. The CDR3 DNA sequence: TGCGCCAGCAGGTTGTGGGGGGCAACTAATGAAAAACTGTTTTTT. Translated, it gives CASRLWGATNEKLFF.

The chain employs TRBV7-8 and TRBJ2-3, with TRBD2 matching over 8 bases. V lost 1 base and J lost 4; bases outside the gene matches: 4. Looked up from germline, CDR1 is SGHVS and CDR2 is FQNEAQ. This CDR3 is 15 amino acids long. The CDR3 nucleotides are TGTGCCAGCAGCTTAGTCTCGGGGGGGCCAGATACGCAGTATTTT. As protein: CASSLVSGGPDTQYF.

This rearrangement joins TRBV15 to TRBJ2-1; 7 nucleotides line up with TRBD1. J gave up 0 bases and V 5 bases, and 13 bases lay outside the gene matches. Germline-derived CDR1 and CDR2 are LNHNV and YYDKDF (reference sequence). The CDR3 covers 18 residues. CDR3 sequence: CATSGRLDRPSSYNEQFF. Written as DNA, the CDR3 is TGTGCCACCAGCGGAAGATTGGACAGGCCTAGCTCCTACAATGAGCAGTTCTTC.

The rearrangement links TRBV5-1 to TRBJ2-1, with a tentative D call TRBD1 (5 bases). V was cut by 7 bases and J by 7 bases, with 24 bases left in between. The V gene's germline CDR1 is SGHRS and CDR2 YFSETQ. This CDR3 comprises 16 residues. CDR3 amino acids: CASRNSTPTVENEQFF. The CDR3 region has the DNA TGCGCCAGCCGCAACTCCACCCCGACAGTCGAGAATGAGCAGTTCTTC.

The V gene is TRBV19, the J gene TRBJ1-5, with 8 bases aligning to TRBD1. J gave up 6 bases and V 3 bases, and 7 bases lay outside the gene matches. This CDR3 comprises 15 residues. The germline V gene has CDR1 LNHDA and CDR2 SQIVND (reference sequence). CDR3 sequence (DNA): TGTGCCAGTAGTATGCGGACAGGGTCGGTTCAGCCCCAGCATTTT. Its protein is CASSMRTGSVQPQHF.